The clone carrying this TCR beta chain appeared once. Its antigen is unknown. The data were taken from a study of post-analysis software for immune sequencing data. Each TCR beta cDNA library carried unique molecular identifiers. TCRdb recomputed calls from the PCR reads with MiXCR, one row per CDR3 protein. The sample includes 750,000 to 950,000 distinct CDR3 sequences, roughly 50% of them seen just once. Study results and limitations: Roughly 5 TRBV segments, TRBV5-6, TRBV5-1 and TRBV20-1 among them, were found more frequent in patients than controls.

CDR3 length equals 14 residues. The V end was cut by 4 bases, the J end by 0 bases, with 12 bases between. CDR1 is DFQATT and CDR2 is SNEGSKA in the germline V gene (reference sequence). The rearrangement joins TRBV20-1 to TRBJ1-1; a possible D gene is TRBD1 (6 bases). Sequencing input: blood. This clonotype was sampled from a girl aged 5-17 years with multiple sclerosis. This CDR3 reads CSAIGGALNTEAFF. CDR3 nucleotide sequence: TGCAGTGCTATCGGGGGGGCGTTGAACACTGAAGCTTTCTTT.